These 5 T cell receptor beta chains originate from one sample sequenced in a study of cytomegalovirus exposure and HLA in healthy donors. The PCR had 60 Vbeta and 13 Jbeta primers. The table came from immunoSEQ multiplex PCR; TCRdb's copy has only in-frame clones and leaves some out. This table holds 85,000 to 100,000 clones, 60% to 70% found once. The sequenced material came from PBMCs. The receptors come from a woman aged 25 to 45 in good health and CMV-seronegative.

This chain links TRBV2 with TRBJ2-7; 9 bases match TRBD1. The germline V gene has CDR1 SNHLY and CDR2 FYNNEI. This CDR3 has 15 amino acids. The V and J ends lost 7 bases and 0 bases, in that order; junction bases with no gene match: 7. As DNA, the CDR3 is TGTGCCAGCAAATCACCGGGACAGGGCTCCTACGAGCAGTACTTC. Translation: CASKSPGQGSYEQYF.

This clone was seen only a few times. The rearrangement links TRBV6-1 to TRBJ1-6, with TRBD1 identical over 11 bases. CDR3 length: 14 amino acids. From germline, CDR1 is MNHNS and CDR2 SASEGT. J gave up 10 bases and V 6 bases, and 5 bases lay outside the gene matches. The CDR3 region is CASRWTGGKSPLHF. CDR3 nucleotides: TGTGCCAGCAGATGGACAGGGGGCAAATCACCCCTCCACTTT.

The chain is built from TRBV4-1 and TRBJ2-3, with TRBD2 identical over 9 bases. Per germline, CDR1 MGHRA and CDR2 YSYEKL. V gave up 4 bases and J gave up 4 bases; unmatched junction bases: 3. CDR3 length: 14 residues. CDR3 region: CASSRGTSPDTQYF. The CDR3 bases are TGCGCCAGCAGCCGGGGGACTAGCCCAGATACGCAGTATTTT.

This sequence joins TRBV19 and TRBJ1-2, with D unclear. Germline CDR1 LNHDA, CDR2 SQIVND (reference sequence). The V gene lost 9 bases and the J gene lost 2 bases, with 13 bases spanning the gap. There are 13 residues in the CDR3. CDR3 in DNA: TGTGCCAGCCTTGGACTTCTGAACTATGGCTACACCTTC. It translates to CASLGLLNYGYTF.

This clone was observed a handful of times. The J gene is TRBJ2-7, the V gene TRBV23-1; 10 bases align to TRBD1. TRBV23-1 is marked as an open reading frame, function uncertain. The CDR3 loop spans 19 amino acids. V gave up 8 bases and J gave up 1 base; unmatched junction bases: 20. The CDR3 region is CASRTGGRGGPRRSYEQYF. In DNA, the CDR3 is TGCGCCAGCCGGACAGGGGGGAGGGGAGGGCCTAGGAGGTCCTACGAGCAGTACTTC.